Listed below are T cell receptor beta chains from one sample, sequenced in a study of circulating and synovial CD4+ cells in juvenile arthritis. Measured with immunoSEQ multiplex PCR; TCRdb has only the in-frame clones, and not every one. The top ten clones hold 0.7% of a sample with 30,000 to 40,000 clones, roughly 94% of them seen once. Sequences were obtained from CD4+ T cells from blood. These receptor sequences come from a human donor with juvenile idiopathic arthritis. The CDR3 runs from the conserved cysteine through the conserved F or W.

V gene,CDR3 protein
TRBV18,CASSPPVRFAYNEQFF
TRBV27,CASKVPSAAYYEQYF
TRBV19,CASTNPGNSDSNYGYTF
TRBV4-1,CASSQERHISNQPQHF
TRBV29-1,CSVKVRGVFPGYTF
TRBV7-2,CASSRPRDSYEQYF
TRBV28,CASGTAWDSNSNQPQHF
TRBV6-5,CASSYGGQGAEAFF
TRBV7-2,CASSSERGLDF
TRBV6-6,CASSFDRANTEAFF
TRBV10-3,CAISDGLAAGGELFF
TRBV15,CATSRVQGSNQPQHF
TRBV7-9,CASSRLGLATSTDTQYF
TRBV19,CASSYLAGVGDTQYF
TRBV2,CASGRQGATDEKLFF
TRBV6-4,CASSVGQSGAGELFF
TRBV4-3,CASSPRGAGGPYEQFF
TRBV29-1,CSVPGQLNTEAFF
TRBV5-4,CASSSGDRRGTDTQYF
TRBV7-9,CASSLETGVLTF
TRBV6-1,CASSSVPTSNYGYTF
TRBV7-2,CASSLSRSTDTQYF
TRBV5-6,CASSLQPAANTGELFF
TRBV5-1,CASSLSGGANTGELFF
TRBV5-6,CASSRTGQYINYGYTF
TRBV2,CASNQGIKNQPQHF
TRBV11-3,CASSFGGPSYNEQFF
TRBV4-1,CASSQEGLAAYYTDTQYF
TRBV5-4,CASSLAGGLTDTQYF
TRBV5-4,CASSQTGVSTDTQYF
TRBV2,CASTYGQGGNQPQHF
TRBV25-1,CASSEGRAAPYF
TRBV11-2,CASSLNTGSGEQFF
TRBV9,CASSGGSQREQYF
TRBV11-1,CASSLEGDRRYSPLHF
TRBV15,CATSRGANTYNEQFF
TRBV9,CASSRGGNTEAFF
TRBV7-2,CASSQRTDNYGYTF
TRBV6-1,CASSASGGVPGELFF
TRBV4-1,CASSQPYSAWTAYGTDTQYF
TRBV10-3,CAISPGGRGTSTDTQYF
TRBV5-4,CASSRDRARRAYEQYF